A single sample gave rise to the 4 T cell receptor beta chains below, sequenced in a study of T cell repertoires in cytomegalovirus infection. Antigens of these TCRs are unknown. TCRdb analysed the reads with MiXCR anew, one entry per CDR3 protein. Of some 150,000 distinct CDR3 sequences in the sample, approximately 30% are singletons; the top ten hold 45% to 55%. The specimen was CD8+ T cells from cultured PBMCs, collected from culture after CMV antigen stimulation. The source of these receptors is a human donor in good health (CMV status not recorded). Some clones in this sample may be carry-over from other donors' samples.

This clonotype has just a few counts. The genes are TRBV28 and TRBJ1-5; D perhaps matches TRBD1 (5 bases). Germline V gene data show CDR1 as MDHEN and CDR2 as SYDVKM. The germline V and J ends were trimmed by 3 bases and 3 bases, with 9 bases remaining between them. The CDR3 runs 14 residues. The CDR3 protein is CASSFRGYNQPQHF. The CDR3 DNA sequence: TGTGCCAGCAGTTTTAGGGGTTACAATCAGCCCCAGCATTTT.

In nucleotides, the CDR3 is TGTGCCAGCAGTTTATTATTCGCTCCTGCCACTAGCACAGATACGCAGTATTTT. It is translated as CASSLLFAPATSTDTQYF. This sequence joins TRBV27 and TRBJ2-3; D is unclear. The V end lost 1 base, the J end lost 0 bases, and 17 bases lay between the germline ends. This CDR3 is 18 amino acids long. The germline V gene encodes CDR1 MNHEY and CDR2 SMNVEV (reference sequence).

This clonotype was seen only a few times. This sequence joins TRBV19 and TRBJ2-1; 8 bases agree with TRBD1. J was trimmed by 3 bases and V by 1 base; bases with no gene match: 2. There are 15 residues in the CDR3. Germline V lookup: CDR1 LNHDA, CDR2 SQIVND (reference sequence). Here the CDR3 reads CASSIGTGIYNEQFF. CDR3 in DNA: TGTGCCAGTAGTATAGGGACAGGGATCTACAATGAGCAGTTCTTC.

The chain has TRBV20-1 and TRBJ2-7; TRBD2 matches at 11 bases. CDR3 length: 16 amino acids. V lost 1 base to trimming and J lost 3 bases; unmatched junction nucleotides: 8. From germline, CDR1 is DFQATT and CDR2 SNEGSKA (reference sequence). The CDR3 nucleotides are TGCAGTGCTAGAGGGGTCCCGGGGACTAGCGGCTACGAGCAGTACTTC. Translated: CSARGVPGTSGYEQYF.